Below, 3 T cell receptor beta chains from the same sample are listed, as sequenced in a study of shared clonotypes between healthy human individuals. Sequencing was performed with immunoSEQ multiplex PCR; in TCRdb, only in-frame clones are kept and a portion is missing. In the table there are 2 million to 2.5 million clones, around 95% of which are singletons. Sample: naive CD4+ T cells sorted from blood. Noted subset: CD45RA+ positively selected. Receptors were obtained from a man between 18 and 29 years old in good health.

The rearrangement uses TRBV6-6 and TRBJ2-2; 9 nucleotides match TRBD2. There are 16 residues in the CDR3. Germline V gene data show CDR1 as MNHNY and CDR2 as SVGAGI (reference sequence). The trim removed 7 bases at V and 5 bases at J, leaving 11 bases unmatched. DNA of the CDR3: TGTGCCAGCAATATAATAGCGGGAGTAGAAACCGGGGAGCTGTTTTTT. Amino acid sequence: CASNIIAGVETGELFF.

The chain links TRBV19 to TRBJ1-3; weak D call: TRBD1 (6 bases). The CDR3 is 12 amino acids. V was pared by 4 bases and J by 7 bases, with 8 bases between. The germline V gene has CDR1 LNHDA and CDR2 SQIVND (reference sequence). CDR3 residues: CASSTQGNTIYF. The CDR3 DNA reads as TGTGCCAGTAGTACACAGGGTAACACCATATATTTT.

Details on this clone: The same CDR3 can be traced to other DNA sequences in this sample. The gene calls are TRBV5-1 and TRBJ1-1; D is unclear. Trimming removed 0 bases from V and 5 bases from J, with 5 bases in between. This CDR3 has 12 residues. The germline gives CDR1 SGHRS, CDR2 YFSETQ. The DNA for the CDR3 is TGCGCCAGCAGCTTGGTTGGGACTGAAGCTTTCTTT. This gives the protein CASSLVGTEAFF.